The 19 T cell receptor beta chains reported below all come from one sample, sequenced in a study of long-term antiretroviral therapy in people with HIV (dated by TCRdb to between 2022 and 2023). The immunoSEQ hsTCRB v3.0 assay was used at survey level resolution to sequence the TRB variable region. TCRdb carries this immuneACCESS record with in-frame sequences only. Its versions omit some clonotypes, under half of them owing to an unresolved V gene in the studies checked, with the rest unexplained. The sample profile shows about 15,000 clones; nearly 80% of them were found once. Together, the top ten hold approximately 15% of the sample. Sequenced material: unsorted PBMCs, taken 3.2 to 3.4 years after starting antiretroviral therapy. Receptor source: a woman in her thirties or forties with HIV.

This rearrangement joins TRBV6-1 to TRBJ1-1; D is possibly TRBD1 (5 bases). This CDR3 is 14 amino acids long. Germline V gene lookup returns CDR1 MNHNS and CDR2 SASEGT. The V and J ends lost 1 base and 6 bases respectively, with 12 bases between them. In DNA, the CDR3 is TGTGCCAGCAGTGAAGGGGGACTCAGTGCTGAAGCTTTCTTT. Translating gives CASSEGGLSAEAFF.

This clone came up once. The rearrangement links TRBV29-1 to TRBJ1-2, with 9 bases that match TRBD1. The V gene's germline CDR1 is SQVTM and CDR2 ANQGSEA. CDR3 length: 13 residues. V dropped 7 bases and J dropped 3; count of bases not matched to a gene: 6. The CDR3 bases are TGCAGCGCGCGACAGGGGGGAGACTATGGCTACACCTTC. Amino acid sequence: CSARQGGDYGYTF. Using reference TRBV29-1 and TRBJ1-2 for the parts outside the CDR3, the full variable domain is SAVISQKPSRDICQRGTSLTIQCQVDSQVTMMFWYRQQPGQSLTLIATANQGSEATYESGFVIDKFPISRPNLTFSTLTVSNMSPEDSSIYLCSARQGGDYGYTFGSGTRLTVV.

This rearrangement joins TRBV27 to TRBJ1-5; 7 positions agree with TRBD1. The CDR3 is 15 amino acids. V lost 6 bases, J lost 0 bases, and 5 bases stayed unmatched. Per germline, CDR1 MNHEY and CDR2 SMNVEV (reference sequence). CDR3 region: CASRPTGYSNQPQHF. The CDR3 region has the DNA TGTGCCAGCAGGCCGACAGGGTATAGCAATCAGCCCCAGCATTTT.

The rearrangement joins TRBV30 to TRBJ1-2; TRBD1 agrees at 7 bases. Germline CDR1 GTSNPN, CDR2 SVGIG (reference sequence). The CDR3 is made up of 15 amino acids. Trimming cost V 0 bases and J 3 bases; bases outside gene matches: 7. This CDR3 is CAWSVRSRGDYGYTF. The DNA for the CDR3 is TGTGCCTGGAGTGTACGAAGCAGGGGGGACTATGGCTACACCTTC.

This sequence joins TRBV6-6 and TRBJ2-1; TRBD2 agrees at 8 bases. Germline V gene sequence: CDR1 MNHNY, CDR2 SVGAGI (reference sequence). The CDR3 contains 16 residues. The junction had 11 bases not matched to a gene; V was cut back by 5 bases and J by 5 bases. CDR3 in DNA: TGTGCCAGCAGTCGCTCGGGGCGGGGGGCCGACAATGAGCAGTTCTTC. Its translation: CASSRSGRGADNEQFF.

J is TRBJ2-3 and V is TRBV5-4; perhaps D is TRBD1 or TRBD2 (5 bases each). This CDR3 comprises 13 residues. V lost 6 bases and J lost 3, with 11 bases in between. Germline V gene data show CDR1 as SGHNT and CDR2 as YYREEE (reference sequence). This CDR3 is CASTFWGTDTQYF. The CDR3 DNA reads as TGTGCCAGCACCTTCTGGGGGACAGATACGCAGTATTTT.

The table lists this clone with a count of one. The V gene is TRBV12-5, the J gene TRBJ2-3, with D unclear. The CDR3 length is 12 residues. V was cut by 2 bases and J by 6 bases, with 6 bases left in between. Germline lookup yields CDR1 LGHNT and CDR2 FRNRAP. CDR3 residues: CASGLIKDTQYF. The CDR3 DNA follows: TGTGCTAGTGGTTTGATCAAGGATACGCAGTATTTT.

This clone was detected only a few times. The chain uses TRBV9 and TRBJ2-5; maybe TRBD2 (7 bases). The CDR3 loop spans 16 amino acids. Trimming shortened V by 0 bases and J by 1 base, and 13 bases separated the two germline ends. Germline V CDR1 and CDR2: SGDLS, YYNGEE. The CDR3 protein is CASSVAIGGAQETQYF. CDR3 coding DNA: TGTGCCAGCAGCGTAGCAATAGGGGGGGCCCAAGAGACCCAGTACTTC.

J is TRBJ2-7 and V is TRBV27, with TRBD1 identical over 9 bases. V trimming: 6 bases; J trimming: 2 bases; junction bases outside the gene matches: 8. The CDR3 totals 15 residues. Per germline, CDR1 MNHEY and CDR2 SMNVEV (reference sequence). DNA for the CDR3: TGTGCCAGCAGCCAGGGACAGGGAACTACCTACGAGCAGTACTTC. As protein: CASSQGQGTTYEQYF.

V is TRBV30 and J is TRBJ2-7; no definite D call. V was trimmed by 2 bases and J by 0 bases, leaving 5 bases between them. This CDR3 region has 12 residues. Germline CDR1 is GTSNPN and CDR2 is SVGIG (reference sequence). CDR3 protein: CAWSTSSYEQYF. The CDR3 DNA reads as TGTGCCTGGAGTACCAGCTCCTACGAGCAGTACTTC.

J is TRBJ1-5 and V is TRBV25-1, with TRBD1 matching 7 bases. The CDR3 is 14 residues long. CDR1 MGHDK and CDR2 SYGVNS come from the germline V gene. V was pared by 3 bases and J by 7 bases, with 6 bases of the junction left unmatched. This CDR3 reads CASSDSSGGQPQHF. CDR3 DNA sequence: TGTGCCAGCAGTGATAGCTCAGGGGGACAGCCCCAGCATTTT.

This rearrangement joins TRBV5-6 to TRBJ2-7; 7 bases agree with TRBD1. Germline CDR1 reads SGHDT; CDR2 reads YYEEEE. The CDR3 loop spans 14 amino acids. The V segment lost 3 bases and the J segment 2 bases; nucleotides outside the gene matches: 5. CDR3 sequence reads: CASSWMTGPYEQYF. The DNA of the CDR3 is TGTGCCAGCAGCTGGATGACAGGGCCCTACGAGCAGTACTTC.

The chain links TRBV10-3 to TRBJ1-1; no firm D call. Germline V gene lookup returns CDR1 ENHRY and CDR2 SYGVKD. CDR3 size: 13 residues. V gave up 0 bases and J gave up 4 bases, with 6 bases separating them. CDR3 region: CAISESQITEAFF. The CDR3 DNA reads as TGTGCCATCAGTGAGTCGCAAATCACTGAAGCTTTCTTT.

The V gene is TRBV5-4, the J gene TRBJ2-7; 7 positions match TRBD1. There are 13 residues in the CDR3. Germline trimming cut 6 bases from V and 3 bases from J; bases unmatched to any gene: 6. Germline V gene sequence: CDR1 SGHNT, CDR2 YYREEE (reference sequence). In DNA, the CDR3 is TGTGCCAGCAAGACCGGGACAGACTACGAGCAGTACTTC. It specifies CASKTGTDYEQYF.

This chain connects TRBV5-1 to TRBJ2-4, with 11 nucleotides matching TRBD2. The trim removed 4 bases at V and 1 base at J, leaving 16 bases unmatched. The CDR3 is made up of 20 amino acids. Per germline, CDR1 SGHRS and CDR2 YFSETQ. CDR3 amino acids: CASSAWPLAGGDWAKNIQYF. The CDR3 nucleotides read TGCGCCAGCAGCGCCTGGCCGCTAGCGGGGGGTGATTGGGCCAAAAACATTCAGTACTTC.

This clone was observed once. This chain joins TRBV7-9 and TRBJ1-1; D is ambiguous. The germline CDR1 and CDR2 sequences are SEHNR and FQNEAQ (reference sequence). The V end lost 4 bases, the J end lost 1 base, and 13 bases lay between the germline ends. This CDR3 is built from 15 residues. This CDR3 reads CASSSHTSGNTEAFF. CDR3 DNA: TGTGCCAGCAGCTCACACACAAGCGGGAACACTGAAGCTTTCTTT.

This sequence joins TRBV7-2 and TRBJ2-3, with D tentatively TRBD2 (5 bases). This CDR3 comprises 15 residues. The germline V and J ends were trimmed by 4 bases and 0 bases, with 11 bases remaining between them. CDR1 is SGHTA and CDR2 is FQGNSA in the germline V gene. The CDR3 region is CASSSGVSSTDTQYF. CDR3 DNA: TGTGCCAGCAGCTCCGGGGTCTCTAGCACAGATACGCAGTATTTT.

This clone was seen a single time. The gene calls are TRBV6-6 and TRBJ1-1; D gene ambiguous. The germline V and J ends were trimmed by 4 bases and 3 bases, with 9 bases remaining between them. Germline-derived CDR1 and CDR2 are MNHNY and SVGAGI (reference sequence). CDR3 length: 13 residues. CDR3 amino acids: CASSSPRDTEAFF. The CDR3 DNA reads TGTGCCAGCAGTTCCCCCAGAGACACTGAAGCTTTCTTT.

The rearrangement links TRBV10-2 to TRBJ1-4, with D possibly matching TRBD1 (6 bases). The V and J ends lost 6 bases and 3 bases respectively, with 17 bases between them. This CDR3 spans 16 amino acids. Germline CDR1 and CDR2: WSHSY and SAAADI. CDR3 amino acids: CASSPGVGAANEKLFF. Written as DNA, the CDR3 is TGCGCCAGCAGCCCGGGGGTGGGGGCGGCTAATGAAAAACTGTTTTTT.